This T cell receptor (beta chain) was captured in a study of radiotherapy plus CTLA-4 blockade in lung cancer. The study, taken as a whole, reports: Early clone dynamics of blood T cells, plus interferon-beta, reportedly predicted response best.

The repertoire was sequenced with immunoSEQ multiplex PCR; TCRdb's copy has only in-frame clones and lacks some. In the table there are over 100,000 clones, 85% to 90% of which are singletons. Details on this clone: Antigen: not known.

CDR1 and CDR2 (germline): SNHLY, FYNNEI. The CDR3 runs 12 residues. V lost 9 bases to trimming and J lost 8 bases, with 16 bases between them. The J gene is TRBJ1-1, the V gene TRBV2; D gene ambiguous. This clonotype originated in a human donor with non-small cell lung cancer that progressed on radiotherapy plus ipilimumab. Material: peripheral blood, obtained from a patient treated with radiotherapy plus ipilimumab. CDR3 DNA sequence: TGTGCCAGGAGCCAGAGCGGAGGGGAAGCTTTCTTT. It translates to CARSQSGGEAFF.